This entry features one TCR beta chain sequence. This receptor's antigen is unknown. The junction differs from germline at one of its ends, possibly a read error. Healthy controls were 35 or so blood donors whose buffy coats came from the Finnish Red Cross blood service. All TCR-sequenced material derived from peripheral blood: patient blood samples and healthy donor buffy coats. Ficoll-Hypaque gradient centrifugation was used to isolate peripheral blood mononuclear cells. For the healthy controls, CD4+ cells were obtained from buffy coats by magnetic purification. The Gentra Puregene Cell and Tissue kit was used for genomic DNA extraction, and quantification was performed on a Qubit 2.0 fluorometer. The CDR3 runs 12 amino acids, cysteine and phenylalanine included. Just CDR3 DNA is preserved here, 36 bases in frame from base 1. CDR1 and CDR2 (SSHAT, FNYEAQ) derive from the germline V gene (reference sequence).

This specimen belongs to a study of STAT5B mutations in CD4+ large granular lymphocyte leukemia (dated by TCRdb to the early 2020s). In terms of the full investigation: Among healthy controls, the CDR3 'QG' motif was associated with a particular HLA allele. The TCRbeta repertoires of CD4+ T-cell large granular lymphocyte leukemia patients were compared with the TCRbeta repertoires of healthy blood donors. Flow cytometry on FACSCanto II or FACSVerse showed that the purified fractions were more than 95% pure among lymphocytes. Summary of the overall study and its limitations: Enrichment of TRBV06-family usage was observed among the top patient clones (8/27) relative to healthy controls (2/35). Greater clonality appeared to be present in CD4-sorted patient repertoires than in healthy CD4+ repertoires, and the difference was retained after the putative leukemic clones were removed. Main leukemic clonotypes were private to each patient, although about a quarter of the main leukemic clonotypes were found at low frequency in the non-leukemic repertoires of other patients. The data were not HLA-matched, and the higher clonality in CD4+ T-LGLL than in CD8+ T-LGLL could be due to the relatively small sample size.

TCRbeta rearrangements were sequenced from genomic DNA using the immunoSEQ assay at survey resolution. On the authors' methods: A lowest detectable productive clonotype frequency of 2.59 x 10-5 was observed in the TCR sequencing data. Analyses included only productive TCRbeta rearrangements, meaning complete and in-frame sequences. Simpson clonality, calculated in the immunoSEQ Analyzer version 3.0, was used as the measure of sample clonality. Based on frequency, clones were grouped as very rare, small, medium, large (1-20%) or hyperexpanded (>20%). OLGA 1.2.3 estimated generation probabilities, VDJtools produced V-gene circos plots, VDJdb was queried for specificities, and GLIPH identified CDR3 motifs. The clones in this table, taken by TCRdb from immuneACCESS, are in-frame only. Not every clone is retained; where verified, under half of the shortfall comes from an unresolved V gene, and the cause of the rest is unknown. The DNA gave D and trimming, while V, J and clone size come from that table. Recorded for this sample are 32,000 or so clones; around four fifths of them occurred a single time. The ten biggest clones cover 6.2% of the sample.

The sequence joins TRBV7-7 to TRBJ2-2, with the D call perhaps TRBD1 or TRBD2, as 5 bases match in each case. The clonotype originates from a human donor in good health. The sample comprised CD4+ T cells from blood buffy coats. CDR3 sequence: CASSEGTGELFF. The DNA sequence reads TGTGCTAGCAGTGAGGGGACCGGGGAGCTGTTTTTT.